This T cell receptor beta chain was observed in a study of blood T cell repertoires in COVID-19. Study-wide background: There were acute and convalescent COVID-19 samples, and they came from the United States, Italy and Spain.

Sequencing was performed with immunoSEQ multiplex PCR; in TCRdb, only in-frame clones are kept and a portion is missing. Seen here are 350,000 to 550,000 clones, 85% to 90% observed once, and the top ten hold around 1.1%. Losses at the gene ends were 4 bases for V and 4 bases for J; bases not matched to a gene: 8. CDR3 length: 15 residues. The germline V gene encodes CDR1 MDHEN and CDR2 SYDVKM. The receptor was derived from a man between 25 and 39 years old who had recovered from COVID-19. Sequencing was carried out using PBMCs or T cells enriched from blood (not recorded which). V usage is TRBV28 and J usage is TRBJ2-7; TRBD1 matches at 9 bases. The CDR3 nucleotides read TGTGCCAGCAGTTCTTGGACAGGGGCTATTTACGAGCAGTACTTC. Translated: CASSSWTGAIYEQYF.